The 19 T cell receptor beta chains given below trace back to one sample, sequenced in a study of blood T cells in healthy people across ages. The second PCR ran roughly 7 to 12 cycles with a sample-barcoded 5' primer and J-beta primers. TCRdb reprocessed the 5' RACE reads via MiXCR and lists one record per CDR3 protein. Of roughly 570,000 distinct CDR3 sequences in the sample, approximately 27% were seen once. The sample consisted of blood. The receptors originated from a woman between 65 and 79 years old in good health.

This chain joins TRBV12-3 or TRBV12-4 and TRBJ2-2, with 11 positions matching TRBD2. The CDR3 loop spans 16 amino acids. With V trimmed by 3 bases and J by 4 bases, 4 bases remained unmatched. The CDR3 loop reads CASSFSGGAGTGELFF. The CDR3, as DNA: TGTGCCAGCAGTTTTAGCGGGGGGGCCGGCACCGGGGAGCTGTTTTTT.

The rearrangement uses TRBV7-9 and TRBJ2-7; 10 bases are a match to TRBD1. The CDR3 length is 15 residues. CDR1 and CDR2 (germline): SEHNR, FQNEAQ (reference sequence). V lost 5 bases to trimming and J lost 1 base; unmatched junction nucleotides: 5. The CDR3 loop reads CASSPRQGASYEQYF. The CDR3, as DNA: TGTGCCAGCAGCCCAAGACAGGGGGCTTCCTACGAGCAGTACTTC.

Only a few counts were recorded for this clonotype. The J gene is TRBJ2-5, the V gene TRBV19; D is ambiguous. V was shortened by 1 base and J by 3 bases, with 6 bases between the two germline ends. From germline, CDR1 is LNHDA and CDR2 SQIVND (reference sequence). This CDR3 is 13 amino acids long. The DNA for the CDR3 is TGTGCCAGTAGTATAGGGGCGGAAGAGACCCAGTACTTC. Its protein product is CASSIGAEETQYF.

This clonotype was recorded a few times. The chain is built from TRBV20-1 and TRBJ1-3, with a possible D match to TRBD1 (6 bases). The V end was cut by 4 bases, the J end by 0 bases, with 10 bases between. From germline, CDR1 is DFQATT and CDR2 SNEGSKA (reference sequence). The CDR3 extends over 14 amino acids. CDR3 sequence reads: CSAIGGLSGNTIYF. As DNA, the CDR3 is TGCAGTGCTATTGGGGGCCTCTCTGGAAACACCATATATTTT.

This CDR3 reads CASRAGGHEQFF. CDR3 coding DNA: TGTGCCAGCAGGGCGGGGGGTCATGAGCAGTTCTTC. The chain has TRBV7-2 and TRBJ2-1; 8 bases are shared with TRBD2. The V gene end was trimmed by 6 bases and the J gene end by 8 bases; junction bases not matched to a gene: 3. In germline, CDR1 is SGHTA, CDR2 FQGNSA. CDR3 length: 12 residues.

This clonotype has ten or more counts. The chain joins TRBV20-1 to TRBJ2-3; TRBD2 agrees at 9 bases. The germline CDR1 and CDR2 sequences are DFQATT and SNEGSKA (reference sequence). J was trimmed by 0 bases and V by 4 bases; bases with no gene match: 5. The CDR3 runs 15 residues. CDR3 loop: CSATMTSGSTDTQYF. The CDR3 DNA reads as TGCAGTGCTACTATGACTAGCGGAAGCACAGATACGCAGTATTTT.

This chain connects TRBV4-3 to TRBJ1-2; D uncertain. The length of the CDR3 is 12 residues. Germline V gives CDR1 LGHNA, CDR2 YSLEER. Trimming removed 2 bases from V and 5 bases from J, with 6 bases in between. For the CDR3, the DNA is TGCGCCAGCAGCCAACCCGGGTATGGCTACACCTTC. This encodes CASSQPGYGYTF.

This clonotype was counted at least ten times. This sequence joins TRBV10-3 and TRBJ2-5; TRBD1 might be the D (6 bases). The CDR3 consists of 15 residues. The germline V gene encodes CDR1 ENHRY and CDR2 SYGVKD. Trimming cost V 0 bases and J 5 bases, with 13 bases left between them. CDR3 region: CAISESTGKGETQYF. In DNA form, the CDR3 reads TGTGCCATCAGTGAGTCTACAGGGAAGGGGGAGACCCAGTACTTC.

The CDR3 loop is CSARSTTNTEAFF. The CDR3 DNA reads TGCAGTGCTAGGTCCACTACTAACACTGAAGCTTTCTTT. V and J are TRBV20-1 and TRBJ1-1; D is undetermined. Trimming stripped 3 bases from V and 2 bases from J, with 10 bases between. This CDR3 is built from 13 residues. Germline V CDR1 and CDR2: DFQATT, SNEGSKA (reference sequence).

This clonotype was recorded a few times. The J gene is TRBJ1-1, the V gene TRBV20-1, with a weak D call TRBD1 (5 bases). Trimming cost V 0 bases and J 0 bases, with 38 bases left between them. This CDR3 contains 24 residues. Germline CDR1 DFQATT, CDR2 SNEGSKA (reference sequence). CDR3 sequence: CSAREGVGQLGVRGVSGMNTEAFF. The CDR3 coding sequence is TGCAGTGCTAGAGAAGGGGTAGGGCAGTTGGGTGTCCGCGGGGTTAGTGGGATGAACACTGAAGCTTTCTTT.

This chain joins TRBV6-5 and TRBJ1-4, with 7 positions matching TRBD1. The CDR3 is 18 residues long. Germline V gives CDR1 MNHEY, CDR2 SVGAGI. Germline trimming cut 4 bases from V and 0 bases from J; bases unmatched to any gene: 11. Here the CDR3 reads CASSWRGGGGATNEKLFF. CDR3 DNA: TGTGCCAGCAGTTGGCGAGGGGGCGGAGGTGCAACTAATGAAAAACTGTTTTTT.

Ten or more counts support this clonotype. The V gene is TRBV12-3 or TRBV12-4, the J gene TRBJ1-4; D gene unclear. Trimming took off 6 bases at V and 5 bases at J, with 4 bases between the two ends. The CDR3 loop spans 11 amino acids. CDR3 residues: CASRENEKLFF. DNA for the CDR3: TGTGCCAGCAGGGAAAATGAAAAACTGTTTTTT.

V usage is TRBV6-2 or TRBV6-3 and J usage is TRBJ2-7, with D tentatively TRBD1 (5 bases). Deletions cut 6 bases from V and 2 bases from J, with 11 bases between. The CDR3 has 13 amino acids. Germline CDR1 MNHEY, CDR2 SVGEGT. CDR3 residues: CASRRSGTYEQYF. CDR3 DNA: TGTGCCAGCAGACGCTCAGGGACCTACGAGCAGTACTTC.

This clonotype was recorded a few times. The CDR3 protein is CTTRRDRENTEAFF. The CDR3, as DNA: TGTACCACTCGCCGCGACAGGGAGAACACTGAAGCTTTCTTT. The gene calls are TRBV12-3 or TRBV12-4 and TRBJ1-1; 7 nucleotides match TRBD1. CDR3 length equals 14 residues.

This clonotype occurred a few times. This rearrangement joins TRBV15 to TRBJ2-5; D uncertain. The DNA matches TRBJ2-7 better at its end, which makes the J call doubtful. Germline V lookup: CDR1 LNHNV, CDR2 YYDKDF (reference sequence). This CDR3 has 12 amino acids. The CDR3: CATSRGAYEQYF. The CDR3 region has the DNA TGTGCCACCAGCAGAGGAGCCTACGAGCAGTACTTC.

This clonotype was recorded at least ten times. The chain couples TRBV20-1 to TRBJ1-4, with unresolved D. The CDR3 has 12 amino acids. Germline CDR1 reads DFQATT; CDR2 reads SNEGSKA (reference sequence). V shed 3 bases and J shed 3 bases, with 5 bases lying between them. CDR3 coding DNA: TGCAGTGCTAGGTTTGCTAATGAAAAACTGTTTTTT. The encoded protein is CSARFANEKLFF.

This sequence joins TRBV14 and TRBJ2-4; maybe TRBD2 (6 bases). This CDR3 has 17 amino acids. V lost 0 bases and J 4 bases, leaving 16 bases between the germline ends. CDR1 and CDR2 from the germline V gene are SGHDN and FVKESK. The chain's CDR3 is CASSQDGTGAGKNIQYF. CDR3 DNA sequence: TGTGCCAGCAGCCAAGATGGGACCGGGGCGGGGAAAAACATTCAGTACTTC.

The chain uses TRBV5-1 and TRBJ2-3; 16 bases are a match to TRBD2. After removal of 4 bases from V and 6 bases from J, the junction contained 5 bases not matched to a gene. The CDR3 covers 16 residues. Germline V gene lookup returns CDR1 SGHRS and CDR2 YFSETQ. The CDR3 spells CASSKGLAGGLDTQYF. Written as DNA, the CDR3 is TGCGCCAGCAGCAAGGGACTAGCGGGGGGGCTGGATACGCAGTATTTT.

In DNA, the CDR3 is TGTGCCAGCAGTTTATCGGGGGGACAGATACGGGATACGCAGTATTTT. Its translation is CASSLSGGQIRDTQYF. This chain links TRBV12-3 or TRBV12-4 with TRBJ2-3; D may correspond to TRBD1 or TRBD2 (7 bases each). The V end was cut by 2 bases, the J end by 6 bases, with 18 bases between. CDR3 size: 16 residues.